What follows are 9 T cell receptor beta chains derived from one specimen sequenced in a study of blood T cell repertoires in COVID-19. Clones were read by immunoSEQ multiplex PCR, and TCRdb kept only the in-frame ones, dropping some. The sample consists of tens of thousands of clones, 88% of them appearing once. Sequencing input: peripheral blood. These receptors all stem from a woman aged 80 or over with acute or convalescent COVID-19.

This rearrangement joins TRBV5-1 to TRBJ1-3; D call uncertain. The CDR3 sequence is 15 residues long. Germline CDR1 reads SGHRS; CDR2 reads YFSETQ. Trimming shortened V by 3 bases and J by 2 bases, and 12 bases separated the two germline ends. The CDR3 DNA reads as TGCGCCAGCAGCTCGGACGGGAGCCCTGGAAACACCATATATTTT. Translation: CASSSDGSPGNTIYF.

The rearrangement links TRBV2 to TRBJ1-2; 10 bases match TRBD1. The CDR3 contains 12 residues. The V gene's germline CDR1 is SNHLY and CDR2 FYNNEI. After removal of 8 bases from V and 8 bases from J, the junction contained 5 bases not matched to a gene. CDR3 nucleotide sequence: TGTGCCAGCGGACAGGGGGGACTCGGCTACACCTTC. This sequence encodes CASGQGGLGYTF.

The genes are TRBV5-1 and TRBJ1-5, with 7 nucleotides matching TRBD1. The germline V gene encodes CDR1 SGHRS and CDR2 YFSETQ. V trimming: 4 bases; J trimming: 2 bases; junction bases outside the gene matches: 3. This CDR3 region has 14 residues. The CDR3 DNA follows: TGCGCCAGCAGCCCCGGGACAGGCAATCAGCCCCAGCATTTT. Translated: CASSPGTGNQPQHF.

The chain uses TRBV19 and TRBJ1-5; perhaps TRBD1 as D (6 bases). V lost 4 bases to trimming and J lost 2 bases, with 12 bases between them. Germline loops: CDR1 LNHDA, CDR2 SQIVND (reference sequence). The CDR3 runs 15 residues. The CDR3 here is CASSTQGQGNQPQHF. The DNA for the CDR3 is TGTGCCAGTAGTACCCAGGGGCAGGGCAATCAGCCCCAGCATTTT.

The chain links TRBV5-1 to TRBJ2-1; tentative D call: TRBD2 (6 bases). CDR1 and CDR2 from the germline V gene are SGHRS and YFSETQ. The CDR3 extends over 16 amino acids. V shed 0 bases and J shed 8 bases, with 18 bases lying between them. The CDR3 DNA reads as TGCGCCAGCAGCTTGGACCCCCGCGGGGCGGGTGATGAGCAGTTCTTC. Translated, it gives CASSLDPRGAGDEQFF.

The rearrangement joins TRBV7-6 to TRBJ1-1; 7 nucleotides line up with TRBD1. The germline V gene has CDR1 SGHVS and CDR2 FNYEAQ. This CDR3 contains 13 residues. V was clipped by 5 bases and J by 6 bases; unmatched bases: 6. CDR3 bases: TGTGCCAGCAGCCCGGGCGGGACAGCTGAAGCTTTCTTT. Encoded protein: CASSPGGTAEAFF. Supplemented by reference TRBV7-6 and TRBJ1-1, the full variable domain reads GAGVSQSPRYKVTKRGQDVALRCDPISGHVSLYWYRQALGQGPEFLTYFNYEAQQDKSGLPNDRFSAERPEGSISTLTIQRTEQRDSAMYRCASSPGGTAEAFFGQGTRLTVV.

The CDR3 coding sequence is TGTGCCAGCAGCCGAAGGAGCTCCTACAATGAGCAGTTCTTC. Its protein product is CASSRRSSYNEQFF. The chain couples TRBV5-4 to TRBJ2-1; no reliable D call. Trimming left V 4 bases short and J 0 bases short, with 8 bases between. This CDR3 contains 14 residues. Germline CDR1 SGHNT, CDR2 YYREEE (reference sequence).

The chain combines TRBV7-9 with TRBJ2-7, with TRBD2 matching over 13 bases. This CDR3 has 15 amino acids. Unmatched junction bases numbered 7, after V lost 5 bases and J lost 6 bases. Germline CDR1 is SEHNR and CDR2 is FQNEAQ (reference sequence). This CDR3 reads CASSRTSGSAGEQYF. CDR3 DNA: TGTGCCAGCAGCCGGACTAGCGGGAGTGCAGGCGAGCAGTACTTC.

This chain connects TRBV23-1 to TRBJ1-6, with TRBD1 matching over 10 bases. TRBV23-1 is an open reading frame, and its role is uncertain. With V trimmed by 4 bases and J by 3 bases, 6 bases remained unmatched. This CDR3 is 17 amino acids long. In DNA, the CDR3 is TGCGCCAGCAGTCCTCCGGGACAGGGGATCTATAATTCACCCCTCCACTTT. Translating gives CASSPPGQGIYNSPLHF.